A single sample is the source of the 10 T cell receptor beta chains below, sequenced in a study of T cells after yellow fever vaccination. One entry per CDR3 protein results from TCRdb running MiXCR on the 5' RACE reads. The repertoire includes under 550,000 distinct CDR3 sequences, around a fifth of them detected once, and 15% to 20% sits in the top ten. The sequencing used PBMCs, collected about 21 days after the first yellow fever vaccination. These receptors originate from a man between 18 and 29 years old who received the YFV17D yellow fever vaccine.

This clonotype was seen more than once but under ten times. The CDR3 loop reads CASSPGGSKNIQYF. The CDR3 bases are TGTGCCAGCAGCCCTGGGGGCAGCAAAAACATTCAGTACTTC. The chain uses TRBV7-2 and TRBJ2-4; tentative D call: TRBD1 (6 bases). Per germline, CDR1 SGHTA and CDR2 FQGNSA. V was clipped by 5 bases and J by 3 bases, with 11 bases between them. The CDR3 is 14 amino acids.

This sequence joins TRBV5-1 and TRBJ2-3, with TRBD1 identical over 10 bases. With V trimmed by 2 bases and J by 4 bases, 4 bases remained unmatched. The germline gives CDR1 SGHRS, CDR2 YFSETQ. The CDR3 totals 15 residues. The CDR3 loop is CASSFGDRGPDTQYF. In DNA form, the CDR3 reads TGCGCCAGCAGCTTCGGGGACAGGGGCCCAGATACGCAGTATTTT.

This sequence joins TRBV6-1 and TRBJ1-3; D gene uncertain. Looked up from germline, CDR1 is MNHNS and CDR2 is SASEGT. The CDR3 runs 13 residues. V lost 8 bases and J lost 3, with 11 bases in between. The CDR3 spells CASGLVGGNTIYF. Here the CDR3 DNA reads TGTGCCAGCGGACTCGTAGGTGGAAACACCATATATTTT.

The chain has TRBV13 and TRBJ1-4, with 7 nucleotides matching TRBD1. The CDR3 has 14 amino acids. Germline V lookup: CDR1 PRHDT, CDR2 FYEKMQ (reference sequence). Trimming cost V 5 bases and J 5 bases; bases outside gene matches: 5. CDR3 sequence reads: CASSPGQQNEKLFF. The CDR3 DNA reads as TGTGCCAGCAGCCCGGGACAGCAGAATGAAAAACTGTTTTTT.

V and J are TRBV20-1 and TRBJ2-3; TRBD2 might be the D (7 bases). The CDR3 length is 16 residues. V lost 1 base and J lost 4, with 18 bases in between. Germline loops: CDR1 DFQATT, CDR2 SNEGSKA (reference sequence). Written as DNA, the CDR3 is TGCAGTGCTAGAGGTCACGGGGGGCTGGTACCAGATACGCAGTATTTT. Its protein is CSARGHGGLVPDTQYF.

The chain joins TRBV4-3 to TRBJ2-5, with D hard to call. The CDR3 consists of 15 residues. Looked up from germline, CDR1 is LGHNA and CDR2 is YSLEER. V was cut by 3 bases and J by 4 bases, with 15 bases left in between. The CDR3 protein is CASSHNFGSRETQYF. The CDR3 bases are TGCGCCAGCAGCCATAATTTCGGGTCGCGAGAGACCCAGTACTTC.

In nucleotides, the CDR3 is TGTGCCAGCAGTGAACGGGGTGGTAGTCGACGCGAGCAGTACTTC. Protein sequence: CASSERGGSRREQYF. This chain connects TRBV2 to TRBJ2-7, with D perhaps TRBD2 (5 bases). Trimming removed 2 bases from V and 6 bases from J, with 17 bases in between. Germline values: CDR1 SNHLY, CDR2 FYNNEI. The CDR3 loop spans 15 amino acids.

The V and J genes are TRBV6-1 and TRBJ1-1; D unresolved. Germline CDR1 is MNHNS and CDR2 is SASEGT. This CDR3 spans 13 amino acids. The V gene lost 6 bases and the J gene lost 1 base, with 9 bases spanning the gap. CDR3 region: CASSKHGNTEAFF. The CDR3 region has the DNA TGTGCCAGCAGCAAACATGGGAACACTGAAGCTTTCTTT.

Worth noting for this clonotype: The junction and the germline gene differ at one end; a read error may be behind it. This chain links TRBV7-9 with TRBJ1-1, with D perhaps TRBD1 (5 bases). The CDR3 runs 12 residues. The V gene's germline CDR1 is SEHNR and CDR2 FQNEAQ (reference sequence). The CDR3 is CASSAGPPEAFF. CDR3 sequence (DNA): TGTGCCAGCAGCGCGGGACCGCCTGAGGCTTTCTTT.

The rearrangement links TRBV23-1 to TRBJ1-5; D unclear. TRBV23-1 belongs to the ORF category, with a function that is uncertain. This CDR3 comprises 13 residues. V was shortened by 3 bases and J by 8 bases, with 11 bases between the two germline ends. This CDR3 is CASSHPAPEPQHF. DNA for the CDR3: TGCGCCAGCAGTCATCCTGCCCCAGAGCCCCAGCATTTT.